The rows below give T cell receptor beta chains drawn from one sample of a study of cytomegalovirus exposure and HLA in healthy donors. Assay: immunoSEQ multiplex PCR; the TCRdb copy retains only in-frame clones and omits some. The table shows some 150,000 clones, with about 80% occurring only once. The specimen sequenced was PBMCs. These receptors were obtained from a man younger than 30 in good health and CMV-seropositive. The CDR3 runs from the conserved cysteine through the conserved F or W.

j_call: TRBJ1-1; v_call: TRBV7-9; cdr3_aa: CASSPPGQGKTEAFF
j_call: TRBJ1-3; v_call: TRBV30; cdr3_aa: CAWSVRSFAGNTIYF
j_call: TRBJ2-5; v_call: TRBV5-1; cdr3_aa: CASSPRAGETQYF
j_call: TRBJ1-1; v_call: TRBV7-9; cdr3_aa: CASSLQAGWTEAFF
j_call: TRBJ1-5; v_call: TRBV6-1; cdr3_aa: CASSENPGQGFQPQHF
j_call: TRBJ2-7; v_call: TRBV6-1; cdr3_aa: CASRVLGQGSHEQYF
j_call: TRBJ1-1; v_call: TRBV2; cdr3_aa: CASRGTGPPRTEAFF
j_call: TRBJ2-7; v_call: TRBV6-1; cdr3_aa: CASSAAYEQYF
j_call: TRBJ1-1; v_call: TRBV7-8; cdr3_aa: CASSAPGNTEAFF
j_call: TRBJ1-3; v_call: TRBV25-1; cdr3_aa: CASSESGSDGNTIYF
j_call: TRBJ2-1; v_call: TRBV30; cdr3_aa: CAWSVPPGINYNEQFF
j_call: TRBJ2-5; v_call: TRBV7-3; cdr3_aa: CASSATGTRGETQYF
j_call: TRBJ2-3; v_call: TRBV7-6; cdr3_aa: CASSLRPSGYTDTQYF
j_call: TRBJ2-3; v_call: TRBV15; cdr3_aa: CATSTDGDFPPQYF